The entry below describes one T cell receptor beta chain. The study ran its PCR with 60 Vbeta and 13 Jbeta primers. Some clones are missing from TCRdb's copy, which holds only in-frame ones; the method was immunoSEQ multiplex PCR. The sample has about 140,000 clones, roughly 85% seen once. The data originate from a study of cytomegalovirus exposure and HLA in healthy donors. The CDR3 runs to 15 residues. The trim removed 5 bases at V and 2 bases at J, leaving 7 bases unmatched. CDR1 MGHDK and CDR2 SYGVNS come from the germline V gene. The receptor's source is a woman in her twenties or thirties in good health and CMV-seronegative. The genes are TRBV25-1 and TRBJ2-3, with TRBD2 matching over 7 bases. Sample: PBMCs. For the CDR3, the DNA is TGTGCCAGCAGTAAACGGACTAGTACCACAGATACGCAGTATTTT. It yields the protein CASSKRTSTTDTQYF. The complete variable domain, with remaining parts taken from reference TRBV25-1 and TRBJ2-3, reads EADIYQTPRYLVIGTGKKITLECSQTMGHDKMYWYQQDPGMELHLIHYSYGVNSTEKGDLSSESTVSRIRTEHFPLTLESARPSHTSQYLCASSKRTSTTDTQYFGPGTRLTVL.